This is a list of T cell receptor beta chains from one sample in a study of beta chain features in type 1 diabetes. Sequencing used immunoSEQ multiplex PCR; TCRdb keeps in-frame clones, though not all of them. The data show hundreds of thousands of clones, with roughly 11% seen just once and around 0.015% held by the top ten. Sequencing was performed on naive CD4+ T cells from blood. These receptors all come from a man aged 30 to 39 with type 1 diabetes. Each CDR3 is given with its conserved first and last residue. The D gene is left open where the match is weak. Not every row has a clone size; where given, it reads once, few, many or a size class.

J gene: TRBJ1-2
V gene: TRBV7-2
D gene: -
clone size: few
CDR3 DNA: TGTGCCAGCAGCCAGGGGAGCGGCGTTAGGGTCTATGGCTACACCTTC
CDR3 protein: CASSQGSGVRVYGYTF

J gene: TRBJ2-7
V gene: TRBV6-1
D gene: TRBD2
clone size: few
CDR3 DNA: TGTGCCAGCAGGACGGGACTATACTACGAGCAGTACTTC
CDR3 protein: CASRTGLYYEQYF

J gene: TRBJ2-1
V gene: TRBV5-1
D gene: TRBD1
clone size: -
CDR3 DNA: TGCGCCAGCAGCCCCAACCCCGGGACAGGGAATAATGAGCAGTTCTTC
CDR3 protein: CASSPNPGTGNNEQFF

J gene: TRBJ1-4
V gene: TRBV25-1
D gene: -
clone size: few
CDR3 DNA: TGTGCCAGCAGTGCCCCGTGGGAGGCACAAGAAAAACTGTTTTTT
CDR3 protein: CASSAPWEAQEKLFF

J gene: TRBJ1-5
V gene: TRBV6-6
D gene: -
clone size: -
CDR3 DNA: TGTGCCAGCACCCGGGACAAGGATCAGCCCCAGCATTTT
CDR3 protein: CASTRDKDQPQHF

J gene: TRBJ2-5
V gene: TRBV7-3
D gene: -
clone size: -
CDR3 DNA: TGTGCCAGCAGCTTCGGGGGTGGGGAGACCCAGTACTTC
CDR3 protein: CASSFGGGETQYF

J gene: TRBJ2-5
V gene: TRBV29-1
D gene: -
clone size: few
CDR3 DNA: TGCAGCGTTGGGGCTGTCAGAGAGACCCAGTACTTC
CDR3 protein: CSVGAVRETQYF

J gene: TRBJ1-6
V gene: TRBV4-1
D gene: -
clone size: -
CDR3 DNA: TGCGCCAGCAGCCAAGCTCGGACAGATAATTCACCCCTCCACTTT
CDR3 protein: CASSQARTDNSPLHF

J gene: TRBJ2-4
V gene: TRBV27
D gene: -
clone size: -
CDR3 DNA: TGTGCCAGCAGTCGGACCTTGGGGGCCATTCAGTACTTC
CDR3 protein: CASSRTLGAIQYF

J gene: TRBJ2-1
V gene: TRBV9
D gene: -
clone size: few
CDR3 DNA: TGTGCCAGCAGCGTAGTCAGCGCCAACAATGAGCAGTTCTTC
CDR3 protein: CASSVVSANNEQFF

J gene: TRBJ1-1
V gene: TRBV20-1
D gene: -
clone size: few
CDR3 DNA: TGCAGTGCTGGAAGGACAGTTGAAGCTTTCTTT
CDR3 protein: CSAGRTVEAFF

J gene: TRBJ1-1
V gene: TRBV5-1
D gene: -
clone size: few
CDR3 DNA: TGCGCCAGCCTCGACGGGATGAACACTGAAGCTTTCTTT
CDR3 protein: CASLDGMNTEAFF

J gene: TRBJ1-2
V gene: TRBV2
D gene: -
clone size: -
CDR3 DNA: TGTGCCAGCAGTGAAGCGCCAGTCTATGGCTACACCTTC
CDR3 protein: CASSEAPVYGYTF

J gene: TRBJ2-7
V gene: TRBV5-4
D gene: -
clone size: few
CDR3 DNA: TGTGCCAGCACCCGAGGGGAGGCGGTCGAGCAGTACTTC
CDR3 protein: CASTRGEAVEQYF

J gene: TRBJ2-7
V gene: TRBV9
D gene: TRBD1
clone size: -
CDR3 DNA: TGTGCCAGCAGCGTAGGCGCAGGGGGCCCCTACGAGCAGTACTTC
CDR3 protein: CASSVGAGGPYEQYF

J gene: TRBJ2-5
V gene: TRBV5-1
D gene: TRBD2
clone size: -
CDR3 DNA: TGCGCCAGCAATCCCGGGGGGTCAGGGCAAGAGACCCAGTACTTC
CDR3 protein: CASNPGGSGQETQYF

J gene: TRBJ2-1
V gene: TRBV7-9
D gene: -
clone size: -
CDR3 DNA: TGTGCCAGCAGCTTCGCTAGCTCCTACAATGAGCAGTTCTTC
CDR3 protein: CASSFASSYNEQFF

J gene: TRBJ2-5
V gene: TRBV7-9
D gene: -
clone size: -
CDR3 DNA: TGTGCCAGCAGCTTACTCGGCCAAGAGACCCAGTACTTC
CDR3 protein: CASSLLGQETQYF

J gene: TRBJ2-3
V gene: TRBV7-8
D gene: -
clone size: -
CDR3 DNA: TGTGCCAGCAGCTCCAGCGGGCCCCAGGATACGCAGTATTTT
CDR3 protein: CASSSSGPQDTQYF

J gene: TRBJ2-1
V gene: TRBV28
D gene: TRBD1
clone size: -
CDR3 DNA: TGTGCCAGCCGGCCCAACCGGGCAGGGGGTGTCAATGAGCAGTTCTTC
CDR3 protein: CASRPNRAGGVNEQFF

J gene: TRBJ1-2
V gene: TRBV29-1
D gene: -
clone size: -
CDR3 DNA: TGCAGCGTTTGGGGCTCTAACTATGGCTACACCTTC
CDR3 protein: CSVWGSNYGYTF

J gene: TRBJ2-7
V gene: TRBV4-3
D gene: -
clone size: -
CDR3 DNA: TGCGCCAGCAGCCAAGATTTGCGGGGCAGGAACGAGCAGTACTTC
CDR3 protein: CASSQDLRGRNEQYF

J gene: TRBJ1-2
V gene: TRBV23-1
D gene: TRBD1
clone size: few
CDR3 DNA: TGCGCCAGCAGTCATAAGCTACAGGGGGTCTATGGCTACACCTTC
CDR3 protein: CASSHKLQGVYGYTF

J gene: TRBJ2-7
V gene: TRBV4-3
D gene: TRBD2
clone size: -
CDR3 DNA: TGCGCCAGCAGCCAAGAGAGGTCTAGCGGGGGGAAAGGGCAGTACTTC
CDR3 protein: CASSQERSSGGKGQYF

J gene: TRBJ2-5
V gene: TRBV18
D gene: -
clone size: -
CDR3 DNA: TGTGCCAGCTCACCAAAGTTAGTCCAAGAGACCCAGTACTTC
CDR3 protein: CASSPKLVQETQYF

J gene: TRBJ1-1
V gene: TRBV25-1
D gene: -
clone size: few
CDR3 DNA: TGTGCCAGCAGGGGGGGAGTGAACACTGAAGCTTTCTTT
CDR3 protein: CASRGGVNTEAFF

J gene: TRBJ1-2
V gene: TRBV19
D gene: TRBD1
clone size: -
CDR3 DNA: TGTGCCAGTGGCCCGGGACAGGGGATCAGCTATGGCTACACCTTC
CDR3 protein: CASGPGQGISYGYTF

J gene: TRBJ1-1
V gene: TRBV6-6
D gene: -
clone size: -
CDR3 DNA: TGTGCCAGCAGGCCGGGACATGACACTGAAGCTTTCTTT
CDR3 protein: CASRPGHDTEAFF

J gene: TRBJ1-6
V gene: TRBV7-9
D gene: -
clone size: -
CDR3 DNA: TGTGCCAGCAGCTCCGACAGACTGAGCTCCTATAATTCACCCCTCCACTTT
CDR3 protein: CASSSDRLSSYNSPLHF

J gene: TRBJ1-2
V gene: TRBV13
D gene: -
clone size: few
CDR3 DNA: TGTGCCAGCAGCTTAGCAGGGCGAGGCGGCTACACCTTC
CDR3 protein: CASSLAGRGGYTF

J gene: TRBJ1-4
V gene: TRBV6-5
D gene: -
clone size: few
CDR3 DNA: TGTGCCAGCAGTTACAGGGAGAAACTGTTTTTT
CDR3 protein: CASSYREKLFF

J gene: TRBJ1-2
V gene: TRBV7-9
D gene: -
clone size: -
CDR3 DNA: TGTGCCAGCAGCCCCCGGACAAGCTATGGCTACACCTTC
CDR3 protein: CASSPRTSYGYTF

J gene: TRBJ1-2
V gene: TRBV5-6
D gene: TRBD1
clone size: -
CDR3 DNA: TGTGCCAGCAGCCCTGGGGCAGGGGGCTCTGGCTACACCTTC
CDR3 protein: CASSPGAGGSGYTF

J gene: TRBJ1-2
V gene: TRBV30
D gene: TRBD1
clone size: few
CDR3 DNA: TGTGCCTGGAGTGTACAGGGGGCTGACTATGGCTACACCTTC
CDR3 protein: CAWSVQGADYGYTF

J gene: TRBJ1-5
V gene: TRBV9
D gene: -
clone size: -
CDR3 DNA: TGTGCCAGCAGCGTAACACAGGGACGAAATCAGCCCCAGCATTTT
CDR3 protein: CASSVTQGRNQPQHF

J gene: TRBJ2-3
V gene: TRBV5-4
D gene: -
clone size: few
CDR3 DNA: TGTGCCAGCAGCTTGGGGGGGAGGGATACGCAGTATTTT
CDR3 protein: CASSLGGRDTQYF

J gene: TRBJ2-7
V gene: TRBV4-2
D gene: TRBD1
clone size: few
CDR3 DNA: TGTGCCAGCAGCCAAGTATGGGACAGGGGCTACGAGCAGTACTTC
CDR3 protein: CASSQVWDRGYEQYF